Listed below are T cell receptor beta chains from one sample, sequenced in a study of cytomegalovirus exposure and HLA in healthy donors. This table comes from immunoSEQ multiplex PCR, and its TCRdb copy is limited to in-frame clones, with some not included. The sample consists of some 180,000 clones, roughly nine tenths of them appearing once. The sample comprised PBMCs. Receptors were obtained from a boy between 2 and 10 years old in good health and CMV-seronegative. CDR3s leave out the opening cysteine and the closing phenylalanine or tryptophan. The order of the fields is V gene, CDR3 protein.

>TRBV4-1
ASSQGEVGEQF
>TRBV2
ASSEWGPNTGELF
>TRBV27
ASSPGRGWATDTQY
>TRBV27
ASSPRTSADEQY
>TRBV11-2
ASTGTGTGEQY
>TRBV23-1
PGTRAGNGEQY
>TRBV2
ASSPRSGRNYGELF
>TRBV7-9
ASSQTRDTGKSYEQY
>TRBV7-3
ASSPTDQETQY
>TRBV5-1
ASSLTGGPNNEQF
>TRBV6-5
ASKRGAGGGELF
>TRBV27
ASGFMGAGQF
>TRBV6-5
ASSYAGARKEKLF
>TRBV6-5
ASSYRSGGEQF
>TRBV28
ASLTGGANTEAF
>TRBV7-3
ASSPEGSGNTEAF
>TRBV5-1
ASSQQGGGLNEQF
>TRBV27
ASSRTGGGYEQY
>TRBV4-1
ASSLLTGEKLF
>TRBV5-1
ASSIDPSSYEQY
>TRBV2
ASSEYGGSYEQY
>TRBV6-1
ASSLGGSWQPQH